Presented here are 7 T cell receptor beta chains from one specimen sequenced in a study of CD8+ T cells in alopecia areata. Extracted RNA was reverse transcribed, and the resulting cDNA served as sequencing template. This table comes from immunoSEQ multiplex PCR, and its TCRdb copy is limited to in-frame clones, with some not included. The sample yields more than 150,000 clones, 50% to 75% seen once. The input for sequencing was CD4+ T cells sorted from blood, taken at week 0. These receptors were collected from a human donor with alopecia areata.

The chain recombines TRBV30 with TRBJ2-3; D unresolved. The CDR3 is made up of 12 amino acids. The germline CDR1 and CDR2 sequences are GTSNPN and SVGIG (reference sequence). Trimming pared 5 bases from V and 6 bases from J, leaving 12 bases between. The DNA for the CDR3 is TGTGCCTGGGGTCAAATGGGGGATACGCAGTATTTT. Protein: CAWGQMGDTQYF. The complete variable domain, with remaining parts taken from reference TRBV30 and TRBJ2-3, reads SQTIHQWPATLVQPVGSPLSLECTVEGTSNPNLYWYRQAAGRGLQLLFYSVGIGQISSEVPQNLSASRPQDRQFILSSKKLLLSDSGFYLCAWGQMGDTQYFGPGTRLTVL.

Only a few counts were recorded for this clone. The rearrangement uses TRBV7-9 and TRBJ2-5, with D hard to call. Trimming shortened V by 4 bases and J by 1 base, and 16 bases separated the two germline ends. Germline V lookup: CDR1 SEHNR, CDR2 FQNEAQ (reference sequence). The CDR3 contains 16 residues. The CDR3 DNA sequence: TGTGCCAGCAGCTCCCTGGAGTTCACCTTCCAAGAGACCCAGTACTTC. Protein product: CASSSLEFTFQETQYF. Full variable domain (remainder filled in from reference TRBV7-9 and TRBJ2-5): DTGVSQNPRHKITKRGQNVTFRCDPISEHNRLYWYRQTLGQGPEFLTYFQNEAQLEKSRLLSDRFSAERPKGSFSTLEIQRTEQGDSAMYLCASSSLEFTFQETQYFGPGTRLLVL.

The chain carries TRBV30 and TRBJ2-1, with D perhaps given as TRBD1 or TRBD2 (5 bases each). CDR1 is GTSNPN, CDR2 SVGIG, per germline (reference sequence). The CDR3 spans 14 residues. The V end lost 5 bases, the J end lost 7 bases, and 18 bases lay between the germline ends. The CDR3 nucleotides read TGTGCCTGGGGCCAGGGAAGGGGCGGGAATGAGCAGTTCTTC. Its translation is CAWGQGRGGNEQFF.

The chain recombines TRBV4-1 with TRBJ2-5, with 7 positions matching TRBD2. Germline trimming cut 4 bases from V and 5 bases from J; bases unmatched to any gene: 13. Germline CDR1 MGHRA, CDR2 YSYEKL. The CDR3 runs 16 residues. DNA for the CDR3: TGCGCCAGCAGCCCCCCATCCCCCGGGGGGTGGGAGACCCAGTACTTC. This gives the protein CASSPPSPGGWETQYF.

For the CDR3, the DNA is TGCGCCAGCAGGGAGAGGGCGGCTAATGAAAAACTGTTTTTT. Translating gives CASRERAANEKLFF. V gene TRBV5-1 combines with J gene TRBJ1-4; D is uncertain. CDR3 length equals 14 residues. CDR1 SGHRS and CDR2 YFSETQ come from the germline V gene. V was trimmed by 5 bases and J by 3 bases, leaving 11 bases between them. The full variable domain, completed using reference TRBV5-1 and TRBJ1-4, is KAGVTQTPRYLIKTRGQQVTLSCSPISGHRSVSWYQQTPGQGLQFLFEYFSETQRNKGNFPGRFSGRQFSNSRSEMNVSTLELGDSALYLCASRERAANEKLFFGSGTQLSVL.

This sequence joins TRBV6-5 and TRBJ2-7, with no clear D. Deletions cut 7 bases from V and 13 bases from J, with 11 bases between. Per germline, CDR1 MNHEY and CDR2 SVGAGI. The CDR3 contains 9 residues. CDR3 bases: TGTGCCAGCATGGATATCCCCTACTTC. Translated: CASMDIPYF.

V is TRBV5-6 and J is TRBJ1-2, with TRBD1 as a possible D gene (5 bases). This CDR3 region has 15 residues. Germline assignment: CDR1 SGHDT and CDR2 YYEEEE. V lost 4 bases to trimming and J lost 4 bases, with 17 bases between them. The CDR3 is CASSPGGSAPYGYTF. CDR3 nucleotides: TGTGCCAGCAGCCCCGGGGGTTCGGCTCCCTATGGCTACACCTTC.